Described below is a single TCR beta chain sequence and its context. This clone occurred a few times. It lacks a known antigen. One base away there is no much larger clone; base qualities are not given. This specimen comes from a study of cytotoxic CD8 clonotypes in ibrutinib-treated CLL (dated by TCRdb to the early 2020s). Broadly, across the study: The cohort had about ten relapsed/refractory and 15 treatment-naive patients; around 17 were IGHV unmutated. Partial responses were observed in about 25 patients and complete responses in 2; after a median follow-up of around 64 months, remission was maintained in about 15 patients and progression was observed in approximately 12. The response samples were drawn at a median of roughly eleven months into treatment, with a range of roughly 6 to 40 months. An average of around 250,000 productive templates and 94,082 productive rearrangements was obtained per sample. Of the 90 or so participants in the trial, about two dozen had longitudinal samples available. Cryopreserved peripheral blood mononuclear cells were obtained prior to treatment, at the time of response, and at either disease progression or sustained remission. Every remission and progressive disease sample was obtained while ibrutinib was still being received by the patients. Study-level results and caveats: Sampling times were not matched between patients in sustained remission and patients whose disease was progressing, and lymph node repertoires were not examined. Public clonotypes were found to be uncommon and were observed to contract or remain stable during treatment; the increase in clonality was shown to reflect expansion of private clonotypes at ibrutinib response. At ibrutinib response clonality went up, during sustained remission it held steady, and at progression it dropped back toward baseline. Baseline clonality exceeded that of age-matched healthy donors and correlated strongly with circulating CD8+ T-cell counts.

This specimen's time point label, per the study, means: approximately 2 years on ibrutinib. For TCR beta library preparation, approximately 2 micrograms of genomic DNA were isolated from cryopreserved PBMCs. Longitudinal blood samples from CLL patients on ibrutinib monotherapy underwent high-throughput TCR beta sequencing. The patients took part in an open-label, single-center phase 2 trial of ibrutinib monotherapy. On a MiSeq, deep resolution sequencing aimed for a depth between 1 in 1 million and 1 in 200,000 T cells, with each clonotype covered around 9.2x on average. The immunoSEQ hsTCRB Kit was used to generate the TCR beta libraries. Processing in the source paper ran as follows. ImmunoSEQ Data Assistant and ImmunoSEQ Analyzer were used for data analysis, and V, D and J genes were assigned according to IMGT definitions. Clonality, which ranges from 0 to 1, was calculated by subtracting the normalized Shannon entropy of productive rearrangement frequencies from one. Public clonotype analysis was restricted to overrepresented clonotypes comprising at least 0.05% of each patient's repertoire. Thirteen age-matched healthy donor repertoires from immuneACCESS served as clonality controls. TCRdb's version of the immuneACCESS table is confined to in-frame rearrangements and falls short of the full clone set. An unresolved V gene accounts for under half of the shortfall where checked; the remainder is of unknown origin. V, J and clone size are taken as reported in that table, and D and trimming were inferred from the DNA itself. The sample records under 200,000 clones, approximately 80% of which are singletons. About 4.6% of the sample is taken by the ten largest.

V and J lose 0 bases and 3 bases, and a span of 18 bases separates them. CDR1 and CDR2 are drawn from the germline V gene: MGHRA, YSYEKL. Its CDR3 holds 18 amino acids, cysteine through phenylalanine. Left in the record is the CDR3 DNA by itself, 54 bases read in frame from the first base. The rearrangement joined TRBV4-1 to TRBJ1-3; a tentative D call is TRBD1 (6 bases match). This TCR was sampled from a human donor with chronic lymphocytic leukemia. Sequencing was performed on PBMCs, taken after 24 months of ibrutinib treatment. The nucleotides read TGCGCCAGCAGCCAAGATATCACCCGTGGGGGCGGTGGAAACACCATATATTTT. Translated, it reads CASSQDITRGGGGNTIYF.